The next 22 T cell receptor beta chains were all read from a single sample in a study of shared clonotypes between healthy human individuals (dated by TCRdb to 2018 to 2020). Receptor libraries were prepared by the immunoSEQ multiplex PCR assay. This immuneACCESS table, as held by TCRdb, lists in-frame sequences with V and J called but not all clones. Of the missing ones, under half trace to an unresolved V gene in checked studies; the others have no known cause. The sample table records some 2.1 million clones; roughly 95% of these occur just once. Under 0.15% of the sample is held by the ten biggest clonotypes. Source material: naive CD4+ T cells sorted from blood. The cell subset or site label here, explained by the study, means: CD45RA+ positively selected. These TCRs come from a man between 18 and 35 years old in good health.

V gene TRBV6-1 combines with J gene TRBJ2-2; the match to TRBD2 covers 14 bases. V gave up 10 bases and J gave up 4 bases; unmatched junction bases: 2. Germline V lookup: CDR1 MNHNS, CDR2 SASEGT. This CDR3 has 14 residues. CDR3 DNA: TGTGCCACCGGACTAGCGGGAGGCACCGGGGAGCTGTTTTTT. Its translation is CATGLAGGTGELFF.

This chain uses TRBV6-1 with TRBJ2-3; TRBD2 matches at 8 bases. The CDR3 loop spans 15 amino acids. The ends lost 6 bases at V and 2 bases at J; junction bases unmatched: 7. CDR1 and CDR2 from the germline V gene are MNHNS and SASEGT. The CDR3 here is CASSTFSGTTDTQYF. The CDR3 DNA follows: TGTGCCAGCAGCACCTTTAGCGGGACCACAGATACGCAGTATTTT.

The V gene is TRBV30, the J gene TRBJ1-3, with D maybe TRBD1 (5 bases). Trimming pared 5 bases from V and 3 bases from J, leaving 11 bases between. CDR1 is GTSNPN, CDR2 SVGIG, per germline (reference sequence). The CDR3 is 13 amino acids. CDR3: CAWWRGNGNTIYF. The CDR3 DNA reads as TGTGCCTGGTGGCGGGGGAATGGAAACACCATATATTTT. Full variable domain (outside the CDR3, taken from reference TRBV30 and TRBJ1-3): SQTIHQWPATLVQPVGSPLSLECTVEGTSNPNLYWYRQAAGRGLQLLFYSVGIGQISSEVPQNLSASRPQDRQFILSSKKLLLSDSGFYLCAWWRGNGNTIYFGEGSWLTVV.

CDR3 DNA sequence: TGTGCCATCAAGGATCAGGAAGACACTGAAGCTTTCTTT. Its translation is CAIKDQEDTEAFF. V usage is TRBV10-3 and J usage is TRBJ1-1, with no clear D. The germline gives CDR1 ENHRY, CDR2 SYGVKD. CDR3 size: 13 residues. The ends were cut back, 7 bases at V and 3 bases at J, with 12 bases in the middle.

Comments on this clone: Within the sample, other DNA sequences also encode this same CDR3. The chain employs TRBV29-1 and TRBJ2-7, with D perhaps TRBD2 (6 bases). This CDR3 is built from 11 residues. With 4 bases removed from V and 3 bases from J, the gap between germline ends came to 7 bases. Germline V CDR1 and CDR2: SQVTM, ANQGSEA. The CDR3 protein is CSVAGVYEQYF. CDR3 in DNA: TGCAGCGTTGCGGGGGTCTACGAGCAGTACTTC.

This chain links TRBV5-1 with TRBJ1-1; TRBD1 agrees at 7 bases. The CDR3 loop spans 15 amino acids. Unmatched junction bases numbered 8, after V lost 4 bases and J lost 2 bases. CDR1 is SGHRS and CDR2 is YFSETQ in the germline V gene. The DNA for the CDR3 is TGCGCCAGCAGCCCAGCGGGACAGAGAAACACTGAAGCTTTCTTT. Translating it yields CASSPAGQRNTEAFF.

This chain joins TRBV5-6 and TRBJ1-4; D is undetermined. Germline CDR1 is SGHDT and CDR2 is YYEEEE. This CDR3 is built from 13 residues. V was clipped by 4 bases and J by 6 bases, with 10 bases between them. Here the CDR3 reads CASSGGTDEKLFF. The CDR3 nucleotides are TGTGCCAGCAGCGGCGGTACAGATGAAAAACTGTTTTTT.

The chain links TRBV6-1 to TRBJ1-1, with D tentatively TRBD1 (5 bases). Germline CDR1 and CDR2: MNHNS and SASEGT. The CDR3 runs 14 residues. V lost 5 bases to trimming and J lost 3 bases, with 13 bases between them. The CDR3 DNA is TGTGCCAGCAGTTCTCGACGGGGGGACACTGAAGCTTTCTTT. It encodes CASSSRRGDTEAFF.

The V call is TRBV21-1, the J call TRBJ2-6. TRBV21-1 is flagged as a pseudogene. This CDR3 is built from 16 residues. DNA for the CDR3: TGTGCCAGCAGCGGTAGGGTCTTCTCTGGGGCCAACGTCCTGACTTTC. Encoded protein: CASSGRVFSGANVLTF.

V usage is TRBV25-1 and J usage is TRBJ2-7, with 8 bases aligning to TRBD2. CDR1 MGHDK and CDR2 SYGVNS come from the germline V gene. Trimming took 6 bases from V and 6 from J; bases not matched to a gene: 7. The CDR3 has 13 amino acids. CDR3 bases: TGTGCCAGCAGAGTTCCGGGAGGGCTCGAGCAGTACTTC. Amino acids: CASRVPGGLEQYF.

The CDR3 coding sequence is TGTGCCAGCAGAGATTTCGTAAGGGAAACGGGCGAGCAGTACTTC. This encodes CASRDFVRETGEQYF. The J gene is TRBJ2-7, the V gene TRBV7-9; D remains unclear. Trimming took 6 bases from V and 6 from J, leaving 21 bases between them. In germline, CDR1 is SEHNR, CDR2 FQNEAQ (reference sequence). CDR3 length: 15 amino acids.

This clone was observed a single time. CDR3 bases: TGTGCCAGCAGCTCCTGGACAGAGAACACTGAAGCTTTCTTT. It is translated as CASSSWTENTEAFF. The chain combines TRBV7-8 with TRBJ1-1; possible D gene TRBD1, 6 bases. The germline V gene has CDR1 SGHVS and CDR2 FQNEAQ. V was cut by 4 bases and J by 1 base, with 10 bases left in between. The CDR3 consists of 14 residues.

The chain is built from TRBV6-4 and TRBJ1-2, with TRBD1 identical over 8 bases. V was pared by 5 bases and J by 4 bases, with 9 bases of the junction left unmatched. The CDR3 extends over 15 amino acids. Germline V gene data show CDR1 as MRHNA and CDR2 as SNTAGT. CDR3 sequence (DNA): TGTGCCAGCAGTCCCTACCCAGGGGGCGGCTATGGCTACACCTTC. It yields the protein CASSPYPGGGYGYTF.

The CDR3 spells CASSSQGVGELFF. DNA of the CDR3: TGTGCCAGCAGCTCGCAGGGGGTCGGGGAGCTGTTTTTT. This chain uses TRBV11-3 with TRBJ2-2; 7 nucleotides match TRBD1. The germline V gene has CDR1 SGHNT and CDR2 YENEEA. V dropped 4 bases and J dropped 7; count of bases not matched to a gene: 3. The CDR3 runs to 13 residues. Using reference TRBV11-3 and TRBJ2-2 for the parts outside the CDR3, the full variable domain is EAGVVQSPRYKIIEKKQPVAFWCNPISGHNTLYWYLQNLGQGPELLIRYENEEAVDDSQLPKDRFSAERLKGVDSTLKIQPAELGDSAVYLCASSSQGVGELFFGEGSRLTVL.

This chain links TRBV18 with TRBJ1-1; tentative D call: TRBD1 (6 bases). V lost 2 bases and J 4 bases, leaving 14 bases between the germline ends. The length of the CDR3 is 15 residues. Germline CDR1 reads KGHSH; CDR2 reads LQKENI. The CDR3 loop is CASSPRSGVGTEAFF. As DNA, the CDR3 is TGTGCCAGCTCACCAAGGTCAGGGGTAGGCACTGAAGCTTTCTTT.

The chain has TRBV4-2 and TRBJ1-4; possibly TRBD1 for D (5 bases). V was pared by 4 bases and J by 5 bases, with 11 bases between. Germline CDR1 and CDR2: LGHNA and YNFKEQ. The CDR3 covers 14 residues. CDR3 residues: CASSLPGLNEKLFF. The CDR3 DNA reads as TGTGCCAGCAGCCTACCGGGGCTCAATGAAAAACTGTTTTTT.

This rearrangement joins TRBV6-6 to TRBJ2-7; D is possibly TRBD1 (6 bases). From germline, CDR1 is MNHNY and CDR2 SVGAGI (reference sequence). This CDR3 contains 14 residues. Trimming stripped 7 bases from V and 0 bases from J, with 13 bases between. CDR3 sequence: CASTLGTTSYEQYF. CDR3 sequence (DNA): TGTGCCAGCACCTTAGGGACAACCTCCTACGAGCAGTACTTC.

This chain uses TRBV9 with TRBJ1-6; D possibly corresponds to TRBD1 (5 bases). The CDR3 covers 14 residues. In germline, CDR1 is SGDLS, CDR2 YYNGEE. The V and J ends lost 4 bases and 5 bases respectively, with 10 bases between them. The CDR3 region has the DNA TGTGCCAGCAGCTCAGGGTGGAATAATTCACCCCTCCACTTT. This sequence encodes CASSSGWNNSPLHF.

The chain links TRBV18 to TRBJ2-7; a weak D match, TRBD1 (6 bases). Trimming pared 4 bases from V and 7 bases from J, leaving 11 bases between. The CDR3 consists of 12 residues. CDR1 is KGHSH, CDR2 LQKENI, per germline. The CDR3 loop is CASSRGQLEQYF. For the CDR3, the DNA is TGTGCCAGCTCACGTGGACAGTTAGAGCAGTACTTC.

The chain employs TRBV28 and TRBJ2-7, with a tentative D call TRBD1 (6 bases). The CDR3 consists of 12 residues. Germline lookup yields CDR1 MDHEN and CDR2 SYDVKM. Trimming shortened V by 10 bases and J by 2 bases, and 12 bases separated the two germline ends. In DNA form, the CDR3 reads TGTGCCACGAAGGGGGTCACCTACGAGCAGTACTTC. Translated: CATKGVTYEQYF.

The chain has TRBV6-5 and TRBJ2-3; D might be TRBD2 (6 bases). The germline V and J ends were trimmed by 2 bases and 2 bases, with 11 bases remaining between them. The CDR3 runs to 15 residues. CDR1 and CDR2 (germline): MNHEY, SVGAGI. The CDR3 nucleotides read TGTGCCAGCAGTTACGCGGGACGGATCACAGATACGCAGTATTTT. It encodes CASSYAGRITDTQYF.

The chain recombines TRBV2 with TRBJ2-7, with D tentatively TRBD2 (6 bases). Per germline, CDR1 SNHLY and CDR2 FYNNEI. V was trimmed by 3 bases and J by 2 bases, leaving 11 bases between them. The CDR3 extends over 14 amino acids. CDR3 in amino acids: CASSEPGLTYEQYF. CDR3 coding DNA: TGTGCCAGCAGTGAGCCGGGACTTACCTACGAGCAGTACTTC.